This T cell receptor beta chain was documented in a study of T cells in Graves' hyperthyroidism and ophthalmopathy. Germline V CDR1 and CDR2: SGHAT, FQNNGV. Losses at the gene ends were 5 bases for V and 4 bases for J; bases not matched to a gene: 7. The length of the CDR3 is 17 residues. Thyroid ultrasound, orbital computed tomography, clinical symptoms, and serum thyroxine and TRAb underpinned diagnoses. Ten or more counts support this clonotype. Researchers took RNA transcripts and amplified the TCR beta CDR3 regions from them. First-round RT-PCR with HTBI primers amplified the TCR CDR3 region. Using its own MiXCR run on the multiplex PCR reads, TCRdb lists one record per CDR3 protein. Found here are about 480,000 distinct CDR3 sequences, 13% to 15% of them singletons; the top ten hold about a sixth.

The sequenced sample was blood. The chain is built from TRBV11-2 and TRBJ2-2; TRBD2 agrees at 13 bases. The sequence derives from a woman between 18 and 30 years old with Graves' hyperthyroidism. CDR3 sequence: CASSPRGLAGATGELFF. CDR3 bases: TGTGCCAGCAGCCCCCGAGGACTAGCGGGAGCCACCGGGGAGCTGTTTTTT.